The entry below describes one T cell receptor (beta chain). The CDR3 consists of 14 residues. Trimming pared 2 bases from V and 2 bases from J, leaving 7 bases between. CDR1 and CDR2 from the germline V gene are SGHVS and FQNEAQ. This entry comes from a study of cytomegalovirus exposure and HLA in healthy donors. Use of 60 Vbeta and 13 Jbeta primers characterized the PCR. Per the authors' pipeline: The authors later counted roughly 79 million unique TCR beta chains, some 12 million of them shared. Using immunoSEQ multiplex PCR, the repertoire was profiled, and TCRdb retains in-frame clones only, with some absent. That table gives V, J and clone size, and the DNA gave D and trimming. The table records fewer than 200,000 clones, 77% of them present only once.

The receptor's source is a middle-aged woman in good health and CMV-seropositive. Sequenced input: PBMCs. The V call is TRBV7-8, the J call TRBJ1-5; D gene unclear. CDR3: CASSLREGNQPQHF. In nucleotides, the CDR3 is TGTGCCAGCAGCTTACGGGAAGGCAATCAGCCCCAGCATTTT.